This T cell receptor beta chain was recorded in a study of naive and memory T cell subsets. Study findings and constraints: A few larger clonotypes appeared in naive repertoires, especially CD8, possibly memory cells re-expressing CD45RA.

With V trimmed by 3 bases and J by 4 bases, 18 bases remained unmatched. The CDR3 sequence is 19 residues long. Germline assignment: CDR1 DFQATT and CDR2 SNEGSKA (reference sequence). This clonotype was observed a few times. Its cognate antigen is unknown. Both TRBC1 and TRBC2 were covered by a beta constant-region primer of two equimolar oligonucleotides. The ligated cDNA underwent four PCR rounds using SP2 and nested alpha and beta constant-region primers. Ligation attached a single-stranded oligonucleotide with a 12-nucleotide UMI and the SP2 primer to the cDNA 3' end. MiXCR, applied by TCRdb to the UMI-ligation and nested PCR reads, yields one record per CDR3 protein. Found here are 99,000 or so distinct CDR3 sequences, about 14% of them singletons; the top ten hold around 2.8%.

The sequenced sample was naive CD8+ T cells from blood. The chain employs TRBV20-1 and TRBJ2-1; 10 nucleotides line up with TRBD2. The sequence derives from a human donor in good health. CDR3 nucleotides: TGCAGTGCTAGGAGAGCCCTAGCGGGAGTGTACATGGGGTACAATGAGCAGTTCTTC. Translated: CSARRALAGVYMGYNEQFF.